Described below is a single T cell receptor beta chain sequence and its context. Looked up from germline, CDR1 is MGHRA and CDR2 is YSYEKL. Between the trimmed V and J ends, which lost 1 base and 2 bases, there was a span of 8 bases. The CDR3 covers 14 residues. These data originate in a study of T-cell memory formation after mild COVID-19. In TCRdb, the 5' RACE reads were re-called with MiXCR into one record per CDR3 protein. The sample consists of hundreds of thousands of distinct CDR3 sequences, roughly 17% of them appearing once. The TCR comes from an adult woman who had mild COVID-19 (a few samples of this study predate the infection). Cell type and time point are not known. The chain combines TRBV4-1 with TRBJ1-1; D gene unclear. Sequenced sample: PBMCs or a T cell subset sorted from them (not recorded which). The CDR3 sequence: CASSQGTSNTEAFF. CDR3 in DNA: TGCGCCAGCAGCCAAGGTACATCTAACACTGAAGCTTTCTTT.